This T cell receptor beta chain was sequenced in a study of circulating tumor DNA in untreated peripheral T-cell lymphoma. Per the germline V gene, CDR1 is MNHGY and CDR2 is SAAAGT. V was cut by 7 bases and J by 8 bases, with 23 bases left in between. The CDR3 length is 15 residues. Study conclusions and caveats: In about 80% of patients, tumor-specific clonotypes were identified.

The table came from immunoSEQ multiplex PCR; TCRdb's copy has only in-frame clones and leaves some out. The repertoire holds approximately 1,900 clones, 70% to 90% seen once, with approximately 70% in the top ten. This tumor tissue came from a pretreatment baseline collection. Regarding this clone: Its antigen is undetermined.

The sequencing sample was made of tumor tissue. This chain joins TRBV6-8 and TRBJ1-2; D possibly corresponds to TRBD1 (5 bases). This clonotype was obtained from a human donor with peripheral T-cell lymphoma. The CDR3 spells CASMGEGTFVWGYTF. The CDR3 bases are TGTGCCAGCATGGGGGAGGGCACCTTTGTTTGGGGCTACACCTTC.